This T cell receptor beta chain was obtained from a study of blood T cell repertoires in COVID-19. Study-wide context: Sites in the United States, Italy and Spain provided acute and convalescent COVID-19 samples. T cells, B-cell-depleted T cells, or PBMCs provided the cDNA or gDNA that served as material.

The CDR3 sequence is 13 residues long. The V and J ends lost 5 bases and 2 bases respectively, with 7 bases between them. The germline CDR1 and CDR2 sequences are MNHEY and SVGAGI. Per the original methods: Reference gene primer amplification yielded estimated nucleated cell counts. Only in-frame clones appear in the TCRdb table, and some are missing; sequencing was by immunoSEQ multiplex PCR. V and J calls and clone size come straight from that table; D and trimming were deduced from the DNA. The sample consists of about 150,000 clones, about 88% of them appearing once. Sequenced: peripheral blood. The origin of this receptor is an older woman with acute or convalescent COVID-19. The J gene is TRBJ1-3, the V gene TRBV6-5; D uncertain. As DNA, the CDR3 is TGTGCCAGCAGTCTCCGTACTGGAAACACCATATATTTT. It yields the protein CASSLRTGNTIYF.